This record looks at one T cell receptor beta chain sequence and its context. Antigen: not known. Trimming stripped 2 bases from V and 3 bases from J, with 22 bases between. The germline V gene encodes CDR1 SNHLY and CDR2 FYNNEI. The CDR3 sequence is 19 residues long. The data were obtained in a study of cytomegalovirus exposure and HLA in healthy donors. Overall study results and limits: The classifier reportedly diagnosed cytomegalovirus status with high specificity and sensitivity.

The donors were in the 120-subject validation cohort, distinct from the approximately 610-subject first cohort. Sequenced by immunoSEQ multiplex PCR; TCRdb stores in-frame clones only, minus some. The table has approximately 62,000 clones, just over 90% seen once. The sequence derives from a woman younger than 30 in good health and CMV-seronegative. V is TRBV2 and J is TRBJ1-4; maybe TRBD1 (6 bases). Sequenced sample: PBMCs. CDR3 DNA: TGTGCCAGCAGTGAAACGACAGGCAACCCCTCGGTGCCTAATGAAAAACTGTTTTTT. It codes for CASSETTGNPSVPNEKLFF.